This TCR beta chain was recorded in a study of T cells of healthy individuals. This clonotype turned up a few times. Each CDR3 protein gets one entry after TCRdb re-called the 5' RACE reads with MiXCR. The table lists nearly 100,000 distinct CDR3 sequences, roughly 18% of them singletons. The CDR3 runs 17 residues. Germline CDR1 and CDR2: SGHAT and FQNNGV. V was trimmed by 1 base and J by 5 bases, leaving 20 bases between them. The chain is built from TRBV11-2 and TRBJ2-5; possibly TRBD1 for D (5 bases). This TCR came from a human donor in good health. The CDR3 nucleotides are TGTGCCAGCAGCTTAGCAGTCCAGGGTTCGGGTCAGGAGACCCAGTACTTC. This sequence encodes CASSLAVQGSGQETQYF. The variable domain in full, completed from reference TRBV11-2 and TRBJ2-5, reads EAGVAQSPRYKIIEKRQSVAFWCNPISGHATLYWYQQILGQGPKLLIQFQNNGVVDDSQLPKDRFSAERLKGVDSTLKIQPAKLEDSAVYLCASSLAVQGSGQETQYFGPGTRLLVL.